This entry lists 30 T cell receptor beta chains sequenced from one sample in a study of T cell changes during pregnancy in multiple sclerosis. Measured with immunoSEQ multiplex PCR; TCRdb has only the in-frame clones, and not every one. The sample has tens of thousands of clones; about 85% are singletons. Sequenced material: CD8+ T cells from peripheral blood mononuclear cells, taken before pregnancy. The receptors here all came from a female donor with multiple sclerosis, enrolled in a pregnancy study.

The rearrangement links TRBV7-2 to TRBJ2-3, with 10 bases lining up with TRBD2. The germline gives CDR1 SGHTA, CDR2 FQGNSA. This CDR3 is built from 19 residues. The V gene end was trimmed by 1 base and the J gene end by 3 bases; junction bases not matched to a gene: 13. The CDR3 nucleotides are TGTGCCAGCAGCTTAGTAGGTTCCAGGGCTAGCGGGAGAACAGATACGCAGTATTTT. Translated: CASSLVGSRASGRTDTQYF.

The chain is built from TRBV18 and TRBJ2-7; 8 nucleotides agree with TRBD1. V dropped 3 bases and J dropped 4; count of bases not matched to a gene: 5. The CDR3 has 14 residues. CDR1 is KGHSH and CDR2 is LQKENI in the germline V gene. The CDR3 region is CASSPDRAGYEQYF. In nucleotides, the CDR3 is TGTGCCAGCTCACCGGACAGGGCAGGTTACGAGCAGTACTTC.

V is TRBV25-1 and J is TRBJ2-5; 11 nucleotides line up with TRBD1. V gave up 4 bases and J gave up 4 bases; unmatched junction bases: 5. CDR1 and CDR2 (germline): MGHDK, SYGVNS. This CDR3 contains 15 residues. The CDR3, as DNA: TGTGCCAGCAGTGTTCCGGGACAGGGGGGAGAGACCCAGTACTTC. This gives the protein CASSVPGQGGETQYF.

The J gene is TRBJ2-1, the V gene TRBV13; 9 bases match TRBD2. Germline-derived CDR1 and CDR2 are PRHDT and FYEKMQ (reference sequence). CDR3 length: 14 amino acids. Losses at the gene ends were 9 bases for V and 4 bases for J; bases not matched to a gene: 7. CDR3 region: CASNSGRSYNEQFF. In DNA, the CDR3 is TGTGCCAGTAATAGCGGGAGAAGTTACAATGAGCAGTTCTTC.

This chain connects TRBV6-6 to TRBJ2-5, with a tentative D call TRBD1 (6 bases). V lost 8 bases and J lost 5, with 12 bases in between. There are 12 residues in the CDR3. CDR1 MNHNY and CDR2 SVGAGI come from the germline V gene (reference sequence). The DNA for the CDR3 is TGTGCCAGCGTGGATGGGGGCGAGACCCAGTACTTC. It specifies CASVDGGETQYF.

This chain uses TRBV19 with TRBJ2-2; 7 nucleotides align to TRBD2. V lost 3 bases and J lost 4; bases outside the gene matches: 5. From germline, CDR1 is LNHDA and CDR2 SQIVND (reference sequence). CDR3 length equals 15 residues. As DNA, the CDR3 is TGTGCCAGTAGTATCGGGGGGAGAGGCACCGGGGAGCTGTTTTTT. This codes for CASSIGGRGTGELFF.

The chain uses TRBV7-9 and TRBJ2-5; D is possibly TRBD2 (5 bases). V gave up 7 bases and J gave up 3 bases, with 12 bases separating them. The length of the CDR3 is 13 residues. Germline CDR1 and CDR2: SEHNR and FQNEAQ (reference sequence). CDR3 sequence (DNA): TGTGCCAGCACCGCCGGGGAAAAAGAGACCCAGTACTTC. It yields the protein CASTAGEKETQYF.

The chain recombines TRBV27 with TRBJ1-1, with D maybe TRBD1 (6 bases). Germline V CDR1 and CDR2: MNHEY, SMNVEV (reference sequence). The length of the CDR3 is 15 residues. V dropped 3 bases and J dropped 8 bases, with 19 bases sitting between them. CDR3 sequence: CASSFSITGFEEAFF. The CDR3 region has the DNA TGTGCCAGCAGTTTTTCAATTACAGGGTTCGAGGAAGCTTTCTTT.

This clone was detected once. The V gene is TRBV29-1, the J gene TRBJ2-7; 9 bases match TRBD1. With V trimmed by 4 bases and J by 5 bases, 6 bases remained unmatched. This CDR3 is 13 amino acids long. Germline CDR1 is SQVTM and CDR2 is ANQGSEA. The DNA of the CDR3 is TGCAGCGTTGTTGGGACAGGGTCCCACGAGCAGTACTTC. Amino acids: CSVVGTGSHEQYF.

The chain combines TRBV2 with TRBJ2-1; D uncertain. CDR3 length equals 13 residues. V was trimmed by 3 bases and J by 0 bases, leaving 3 bases between them. Germline V gene data show CDR1 as SNHLY and CDR2 as FYNNEI. CDR3: CASSDGSYNEQFF. CDR3 nucleotides: TGTGCCAGCAGTGACGGCTCCTACAATGAGCAGTTCTTC.

Regarding this clone: Its ends do not fully match the called genes, so a read error is possible. This chain links TRBV6-5 with TRBJ2-7; 8 nucleotides agree with TRBD1. Germline V gene data show CDR1 as MNHEY and CDR2 as SVGAGI. The CDR3 sequence is 15 residues long. The DNA for the CDR3 is TGTGCCAGCAGTTACTCAGCAGGGGGCTCCTACGAACAGTACTTC. Its protein product is CASSYSAGGSYEQYF.

The chain uses TRBV6-1 and TRBJ2-2; no reliable D call. The CDR3 covers 14 residues. Per the germline V gene, CDR1 is MNHNS and CDR2 is SASEGT. Trimming took 6 bases from V and 2 from J, leaving 10 bases between them. As DNA, the CDR3 is TGTGCCAGCAGCGAACATAGAAACACCGGGGAGCTGTTTTTT. This translates into CASSEHRNTGELFF.

The chain links TRBV9 to TRBJ2-3, with a possible D match to TRBD2 (5 bases). Germline assignment: CDR1 SGDLS and CDR2 YYNGEE. V was trimmed by 0 bases and J by 4 bases, leaving 12 bases between them. The CDR3 has 15 amino acids. This chain's CDR3 is CASSVGWESPDTQYF. CDR3 sequence (DNA): TGTGCCAGCAGCGTAGGGTGGGAGAGCCCAGATACGCAGTATTTT.

This CDR3 reads CASSPAGGFYGYTF. CDR3 sequence (DNA): TGCGCCAGCAGCCCGGCCGGGGGATTCTATGGCTACACCTTC. The rearrangement joins TRBV5-1 to TRBJ1-2, with TRBD1 as a possible D gene (5 bases). The CDR3 is 14 residues long. From germline, CDR1 is SGHRS and CDR2 YFSETQ. Trimming shortened V by 4 bases and J by 4 bases, and 14 bases separated the two germline ends.

The V gene is TRBV28, the J gene TRBJ2-5; TRBD1 aligns across 7 bases. V gave up 6 bases and J gave up 3 bases; unmatched junction bases: 10. Germline V gene lookup returns CDR1 MDHEN and CDR2 SYDVKM. The CDR3 is 15 residues long. The CDR3 spells CASSNFEGAEETQYF. The CDR3 DNA sequence: TGTGCCAGCAGCAATTTTGAGGGGGCTGAAGAGACCCAGTACTTC.

The chain is built from TRBV19 and TRBJ2-1, with D possibly being TRBD2 (6 bases). Germline V lookup: CDR1 LNHDA, CDR2 SQIVND (reference sequence). The V and J ends lost 2 bases and 6 bases respectively, with 11 bases between them. The CDR3 is 14 residues long. DNA of the CDR3: TGTGCCAGTAGTATAACCGGGGGACTCAATGAGCAGTTCTTC. Protein sequence: CASSITGGLNEQFF.

V gene TRBV20-1 combines with J gene TRBJ2-7; no clear D gene. V gave up 3 bases and J gave up 3 bases, with 6 bases separating them. This CDR3 has 11 amino acids. The V gene's germline CDR1 is DFQATT and CDR2 SNEGSKA (reference sequence). This CDR3 reads CSASPSYEQYF. The CDR3 DNA reads as TGCAGTGCTAGCCCTAGCTACGAGCAGTACTTC.

This chain uses TRBV2 with TRBJ2-5; a weak D match, TRBD2 (5 bases). V was shortened by 1 base and J by 5 bases, with 11 bases between the two germline ends. The CDR3 spans 14 residues. In germline, CDR1 is SNHLY, CDR2 FYNNEI. The chain's CDR3 is CASSEGSDWETQYF. In DNA form, the CDR3 reads TGTGCCAGCAGTGAAGGGTCGGACTGGGAGACCCAGTACTTC.

The chain couples TRBV30 to TRBJ2-7; D possibly corresponds to TRBD2 (6 bases). V lost 0 bases and J lost 7, with 19 bases in between. Per germline, CDR1 GTSNPN and CDR2 SVGIG (reference sequence). The CDR3 totals 15 residues. CDR3 coding DNA: TGTGCCTGGAGTGTACGTGCGGGAAAGCTCGGTGAGCAGTACTTC. Its protein is CAWSVRAGKLGEQYF.

V usage is TRBV6-6 and J usage is TRBJ1-1; a possible D gene is TRBD1 (5 bases). The CDR3 runs to 14 residues. The germline V gene encodes CDR1 MNHNY and CDR2 SVGAGI (reference sequence). Trimming left V 5 bases short and J 1 base short, with 11 bases between. CDR3 coding DNA: TGTGCCAGCAGTGGATCGACAGCGAACACTGAAGCTTTCTTT. This sequence encodes CASSGSTANTEAFF.

The chain couples TRBV27 to TRBJ2-7; D possibly corresponds to TRBD1 (5 bases). Trimming pared 3 bases from V and 3 bases from J, leaving 9 bases between. CDR1 and CDR2 from the germline V gene are MNHEY and SMNVEV (reference sequence). This CDR3 spans 13 amino acids. The CDR3 loop is CASSLGPLYEQYF. For the CDR3, the DNA is TGTGCCAGCAGTTTGGGGCCGCTCTACGAGCAGTACTTC.

This clone is a singleton in its sample. The CDR3 DNA follows: TGTGCCAGCAGTTTACTCGAGTTCTCTGGGGCCAACGTCCTGACTTTC. Protein: CASSLLEFSGANVLTF. This chain uses TRBV27 with TRBJ2-6; the D is unclear. CDR3 length: 16 amino acids. The V end lost 2 bases, the J end lost 0 bases, and 8 bases lay between the germline ends. Germline CDR1 is MNHEY and CDR2 is SMNVEV (reference sequence).

This rearrangement joins TRBV27 to TRBJ2-7; perhaps TRBD2 as D (5 bases). Germline CDR1 and CDR2: MNHEY and SMNVEV (reference sequence). Deletions cut 0 bases from V and 3 bases from J, with 21 bases between. The CDR3 length is 18 residues. This chain's CDR3 is CASSLSWRRSPALYEQYF. The CDR3 nucleotides read TGTGCCAGCAGTTTATCATGGAGGAGGTCCCCGGCCCTCTACGAGCAGTACTTC.

The chain links TRBV5-6 to TRBJ1-2; a weak D match, TRBD1 (6 bases). Trimming shortened V by 2 bases and J by 4 bases, and 12 bases separated the two germline ends. The CDR3 is made up of 14 amino acids. Germline V CDR1 and CDR2: SGHDT, YYEEEE. The CDR3 region has the DNA TGTGCCAGCAGCTTATCAGGGGCCGGCTATGGCTACACCTTC. This encodes CASSLSGAGYGYTF. The full variable domain, with the rest looked up from reference TRBV5-6 and TRBJ1-2, is DAGVTQSPTHLIKTRGQQVTLRCSPKSGHDTVSWYQQALGQGPQFIFQYYEEEERQRGNFPDRFSGHQFPNYSSELNVNALLLGDSALYLCASSLSGAGYGYTFGSGTRLTVV.

A few counts support this clone. This chain connects TRBV4-2 to TRBJ1-2; D uncertain. Germline-derived CDR1 and CDR2 are LGHNA and YNFKEQ. Trimming pared 3 bases from V and 7 bases from J, leaving 12 bases between. The length of the CDR3 is 13 residues. The CDR3 bases are TGTGCCAGCAGCCAGGGTCAGGATCTTGGCTACACCTTC. Residues: CASSQGQDLGYTF.

Sample share makes this clone medium-sized (0.01 to 0.1%). This chain links TRBV6-4 with TRBJ2-2; 8 nucleotides match TRBD1. In germline, CDR1 is MRHNA, CDR2 SNTAGT. The CDR3 extends over 15 amino acids. V lost 2 bases and J lost 3; bases outside the gene matches: 2. CDR3 coding DNA: TGTGCCAGCAGTGACAACAGGGGGGACACCGGGGAGCTGTTTTTT. This translates into CASSDNRGDTGELFF.

The chain carries TRBV7-9 and TRBJ2-1; no reliable D call. Trimming took 6 bases from V and 2 from J, leaving 8 bases between them. This CDR3 spans 13 amino acids. The germline CDR1 and CDR2 sequences are SEHNR and FQNEAQ (reference sequence). CDR3 in amino acids: CASSQSTYNEQFF. CDR3 nucleotide sequence: TGTGCCAGCAGTCAATCAACCTACAATGAGCAGTTCTTC.

V and J are TRBV4-2 and TRBJ2-3, with 13 bases that match TRBD2. The V gene's germline CDR1 is LGHNA and CDR2 YNFKEQ. The J segment lost 4 bases and the V segment lost 4 bases, leaving 5 bases of the junction unmatched. The CDR3 is 16 amino acids. The CDR3 protein is CASSLTSGRASDTQYF. CDR3 sequence (DNA): TGTGCCAGCAGCCTAACTAGCGGGAGGGCCTCAGATACGCAGTATTTT.

This chain joins TRBV27 and TRBJ2-7, with TRBD1 matching 7 bases. The CDR3 is made up of 15 amino acids. CDR1 and CDR2 from the germline V gene are MNHEY and SMNVEV (reference sequence). V lost 5 bases, J lost 4 bases, and 11 bases stayed unmatched. For the CDR3, the DNA is TGTGCCAGCAGTCTATACGGGACAGCAACTTACGAGCAGTACTTC. This sequence encodes CASSLYGTATYEQYF.

The chain has TRBV5-4 and TRBJ2-5, with D perhaps matching TRBD2 (5 bases). The V gene lost 2 bases and the J gene lost 5 bases, with 10 bases spanning the gap. The length of the CDR3 is 13 residues. Per germline, CDR1 SGHNT and CDR2 YYREEE (reference sequence). CDR3 coding DNA: TGTGCCAGCAGCTTCCGACCGGGGGAGACCCAGTACTTC. Translation gives CASSFRPGETQYF.